This T cell receptor beta chain was identified in a study of cytomegalovirus exposure and HLA in healthy donors. Whole-study findings and limits: Most TCRs appeared rarely, but some public TCRs recurred in many donors.

On this clone: Its cognate antigen is unknown.

The CDR3 sequence is 15 residues long. With 5 bases clipped from V and 4 bases from J, the junction kept 8 bases outside the gene matches. Germline CDR1 LNHDA, CDR2 SQIVND (reference sequence). The PCR was carried out with 60 Vbeta primers and 13 Jbeta primers. The assay was immunoSEQ multiplex PCR, and TCRdb's table has in-frame clones only and misses some. The sample yields roughly 130,000 clones, under 85% seen once. This clonotype was sampled from a woman aged 45-59 years in good health and CMV-seropositive. Sequencing used PBMCs. J is TRBJ1-3 and V is TRBV19; 7 bases are a match to TRBD1. In DNA, the CDR3 is TGTGCCAGTAGTGATCGGACAGGCGGGGGAAACACCATATATTTT. Its protein product is CASSDRTGGGNTIYF. Based on the CDR3 plus reference TRBV19 and TRBJ1-3, the full variable domain is DGGITQSPKYLFRKEGQNVTLSCEQNLNHDAMYWYRQDPGQGLRLIYYSQIVNDFQKGDIAEGYSVSREKKESFPLTVTSAQKNPTAFYLCASSDRTGGGNTIYFGEGSWLTVV.